This record covers a single T cell receptor beta chain. Its cognate antigen is unknown. The data were taken from a study of cytomegalovirus exposure and HLA in healthy donors. Study results and caveats: A link between a missense DCLRE1C variant and TCR beta V- and J-gene trimming emerged from a later analysis.

A multiplex PCR was run with 60 Vbeta primers and 13 Jbeta primers. Measured with immunoSEQ multiplex PCR; TCRdb has only the in-frame clones, and not every one. This sample carries roughly 120,000 clones, around 70% of them seen once, and the ten largest clones take about 7.9%. Germline CDR1 and CDR2: SQVTM and ANQGSEA. The CDR3 spans 14 residues. V was clipped by 4 bases and J by 3 bases; unmatched bases: 8. The clonotype comes from a woman in her forties in good health and CMV-seropositive. The V call is TRBV29-1, the J call TRBJ1-1; TRBD1 aligns across 7 bases. Sequencing was done on a sample of PBMCs. CDR3 residues: CSVGTQQGYTEAFF. CDR3 coding DNA: TGCAGCGTTGGAACTCAACAGGGGTACACTGAAGCTTTCTTT.